This T cell receptor beta chain was documented in a study of cytomegalovirus exposure and HLA in healthy donors. As for the study in general: Assignment to the Caucasian-associated ancestry cluster applied to over 70% of the approximately 390 genotyped donors.

Amplification used 60 Vbeta primers and 13 Jbeta primers. Only in-frame clones appear in the TCRdb table, and some are missing; sequencing was by immunoSEQ multiplex PCR. The sample consists of about 150,000 clones, around 84% of them appearing once. Trimming stripped 8 bases from V and 4 bases from J, with 12 bases between. The CDR3 is 13 amino acids. Germline CDR1 and CDR2: ENHRY and SYGVKD. Notes on the study in general: In all likelihood, a cluster of highly shared sequence variants was a sequencing artifact.

Remarks on this clone: The antigen remains unidentified.

The chain links TRBV10-3 to TRBJ2-1, with D maybe TRBD2 (6 bases). The sequence derives from a man younger than 35 in good health and CMV-seronegative. The sequencing input was PBMCs. The CDR3 nucleotides read TGTGCCATCCGATCGGGAGAATACAATGAGCAGTTCTTC. This sequence encodes CAIRSGEYNEQFF.